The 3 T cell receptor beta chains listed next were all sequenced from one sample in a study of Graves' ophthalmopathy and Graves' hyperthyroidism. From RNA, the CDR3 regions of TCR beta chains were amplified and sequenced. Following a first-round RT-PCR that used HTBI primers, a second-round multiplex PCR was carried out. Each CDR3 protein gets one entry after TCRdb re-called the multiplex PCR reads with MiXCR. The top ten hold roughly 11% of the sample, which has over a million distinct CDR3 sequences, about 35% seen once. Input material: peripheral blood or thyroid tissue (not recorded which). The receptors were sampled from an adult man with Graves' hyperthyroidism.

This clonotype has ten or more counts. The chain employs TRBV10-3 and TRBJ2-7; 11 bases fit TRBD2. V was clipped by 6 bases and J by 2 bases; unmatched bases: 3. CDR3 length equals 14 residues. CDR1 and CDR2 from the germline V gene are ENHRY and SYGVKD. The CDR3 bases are TGTGCCATCAGGGGGACTAGCGGCACCTACGAGCAGTACTTC. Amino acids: CAIRGTSGTYEQYF.

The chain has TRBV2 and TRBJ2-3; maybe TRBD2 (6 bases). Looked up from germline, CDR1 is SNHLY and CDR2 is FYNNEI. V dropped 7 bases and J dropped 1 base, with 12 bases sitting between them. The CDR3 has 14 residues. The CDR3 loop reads CASTGGYRTDTQYF. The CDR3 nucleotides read TGTGCCAGCACCGGAGGGTACCGCACAGATACGCAGTATTTT.

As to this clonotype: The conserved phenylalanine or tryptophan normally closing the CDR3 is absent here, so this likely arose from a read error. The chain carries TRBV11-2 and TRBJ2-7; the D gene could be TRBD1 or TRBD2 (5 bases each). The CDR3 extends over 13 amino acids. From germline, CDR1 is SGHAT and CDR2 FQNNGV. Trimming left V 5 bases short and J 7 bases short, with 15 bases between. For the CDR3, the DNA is TGTGCCAGCAGCCGGGACCTGCAGAGGGAGCAGTACTTA. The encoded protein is CASSRDLQREQYL.